This is a list of T cell receptor beta chains from one sample in a study of shared T cell receptors in the human thymus. The table came from immunoSEQ multiplex PCR; TCRdb's copy has only in-frame clones and leaves some out. The table has about 540,000 clones, around 78% seen once. This same sample was also taken into another study, of human thymus T cells.

The specimen sequenced was thymocytes. Receptors originate from a boy younger than two with a congenital heart defect. Both conserved end residues are part of each CDR3. Fields, in order: J gene, D gene, clone size, V gene, CDR3 DNA, CDR3 protein. A D gene is named only where the DNA matches it firmly. Only some rows state a clone size, as once, few, many or a class for expanded clones.

j_call: TRBJ2-1
d_call: -
clone_size: -
v_call: TRBV7-9
cdr3_nt: TGTGCCAGCAGCTTATTCCTTGAGCAGTTCTTC
cdr3_aa: CASSLFLEQFF

j_call: TRBJ1-1
d_call: -
clone_size: -
v_call: TRBV5-6
cdr3_nt: TGTGCCAGCAGTACCCAGGGATGGCGGACTGAAGCTTTCTTT
cdr3_aa: CASSTQGWRTEAFF

j_call: TRBJ1-3
d_call: TRBD1
clone_size: -
v_call: TRBV7-2
cdr3_nt: TGTGCCAGCAGCTTAGCGGGGACAGACGTCTCTGGAAACACCATATATTTT
cdr3_aa: CASSLAGTDVSGNTIYF

j_call: TRBJ2-7
d_call: TRBD2
clone_size: -
v_call: TRBV7-9
cdr3_nt: TGTGCCAGCAGCTTAGCGTGGGCTAGCGGGAGAGGGTACGAGCAGTACTTC
cdr3_aa: CASSLAWASGRGYEQYF

j_call: TRBJ1-1
d_call: TRBD1
clone_size: -
v_call: TRBV7-9
cdr3_nt: TGTGCCAGCAGCCTGGGACAGGGGGTTACTGAAGCTTTCTTT
cdr3_aa: CASSLGQGVTEAFF

j_call: TRBJ2-7
d_call: TRBD1
clone_size: -
v_call: TRBV10-3
cdr3_nt: TGTGCCATCAGTGAGTGGGGGACAGGCTTTCTACCTCAAACCCCCTACGAGCAGTACTTC
cdr3_aa: CAISEWGTGFLPQTPYEQYF

j_call: TRBJ2-7
d_call: TRBD2
clone_size: -
v_call: TRBV11-2
cdr3_nt: TGTGCCAGCAGCTTTGGGACTAGCGCACTCCCCTACGAGCAGTACTTC
cdr3_aa: CASSFGTSALPYEQYF

j_call: TRBJ2-4
d_call: TRBD1
clone_size: few
v_call: TRBV28
cdr3_nt: TGTGCCAGCAGTTTCATCGTCAGGGGGCTAGCCAAAAACATTCAGTACTTC
cdr3_aa: CASSFIVRGLAKNIQYF

j_call: TRBJ2-6
d_call: TRBD1
clone_size: once
v_call: TRBV7-9
cdr3_nt: TGTGCCAGCAGCTTAGCAGCGGGACAGGGGAGCTCTGGGGCCAACGTCCTGACTTTC
cdr3_aa: CASSLAAGQGSSGANVLTF

j_call: TRBJ2-6
d_call: -
clone_size: -
v_call: TRBV5-6
cdr3_nt: TGTGCCAGCAGCGCCCGGGACACATGCCTCTCTGGGGCCAACGTCCTGACTTTC
cdr3_aa: CASSARDTCLSGANVLTF

j_call: TRBJ2-7
d_call: TRBD2
clone_size: -
v_call: TRBV7-9
cdr3_nt: TGTGCCAGCAGCTTAGCTAGCGGGCGGAGAAGCTCCTACGAGCAGTACTTC
cdr3_aa: CASSLASGRRSSYEQYF

j_call: TRBJ2-3
d_call: TRBD2
clone_size: once
v_call: TRBV5-1
cdr3_nt: TGCGCCAGCAGCGCCTGGGACTGGGAGGGGGATACGCAGTATTTT
cdr3_aa: CASSAWDWEGDTQYF

j_call: TRBJ1-4
d_call: -
clone_size: -
v_call: TRBV29-1
cdr3_nt: TGCAGCGTTGGGACTTTGTTGGGTGAAAAACTGTTTTTT
cdr3_aa: CSVGTLLGEKLFF

j_call: TRBJ2-1
d_call: TRBD2
clone_size: -
v_call: TRBV4-1
cdr3_nt: TGCGCCAGCAGCCAAGATGGGACTAGCGGGAGCCGCGGGGTCTTC
cdr3_aa: CASSQDGTSGSRGVF

j_call: TRBJ2-3
d_call: -
clone_size: -
v_call: TRBV7-9
cdr3_nt: TGTGCCAGCAGCCTCCCTCCGGGACATAAAGCAGATACGCAGTATTTT
cdr3_aa: CASSLPPGHKADTQYF

j_call: TRBJ2-2
d_call: TRBD2
clone_size: -
v_call: TRBV4-2
cdr3_nt: TGTGCCAGCAGCCAAGCCGCACCGACTAGCGGGAGGGATAGCGGGGAGCTGTTTTTT
cdr3_aa: CASSQAAPTSGRDSGELFF

j_call: TRBJ2-7
d_call: TRBD2
clone_size: -
v_call: TRBV28
cdr3_nt: TGTGCCAGCAGTTCCGCTACTAGCGGGAGTCGGTACGAGCAGTACTTC
cdr3_aa: CASSSATSGSRYEQYF

j_call: TRBJ1-2
d_call: TRBD1
clone_size: -
v_call: TRBV4-2
cdr3_nt: TGTGCCAGCAGCCAGCGACAGGGGGAAAGGTATGGCTACACCTTC
cdr3_aa: CASSQRQGERYGYTF

j_call: TRBJ2-3
d_call: -
clone_size: -
v_call: TRBV14
cdr3_nt: TGTGCCAGCAGCCCAGCGGTCCAAGATACGCAGTATTTT
cdr3_aa: CASSPAVQDTQYF

j_call: TRBJ2-6
d_call: TRBD2
clone_size: -
v_call: TRBV19
cdr3_nt: TGTGCCAGTAGGGGACTAGCGGGAGCTTATGGGGCCAACGTCCTGACTTTC
cdr3_aa: CASRGLAGAYGANVLTF

j_call: TRBJ1-5
d_call: TRBD1
clone_size: -
v_call: TRBV10-3
cdr3_nt: TGTGCCACCTTGGTTGACAGGGAAAGGAATCAGCCCCAGCATTTT
cdr3_aa: CATLVDRERNQPQHF

j_call: TRBJ2-5
d_call: -
clone_size: -
v_call: TRBV6-5
cdr3_nt: TGTGCCAGCAGGAGCGCACATGAGAACCAAGAGACCCAGTACTTC
cdr3_aa: CASRSAHENQETQYF

j_call: TRBJ2-7
d_call: TRBD1
clone_size: few
v_call: TRBV6-5
cdr3_nt: TGTGCCAGCAGTCCTATACCTGGGACAGTAACCGAGCAGTACTTC
cdr3_aa: CASSPIPGTVTEQYF

j_call: TRBJ2-7
d_call: TRBD2
clone_size: few
v_call: TRBV28
cdr3_nt: TGTGCCAGCAGTTACGCTAGCGGGAGGCACTACGAGCAGTACTTC
cdr3_aa: CASSYASGRHYEQYF

j_call: TRBJ1-5
d_call: -
clone_size: -
v_call: TRBV4-2
cdr3_nt: TGTGCCAGCAGCCAAGATCAGGGTACCCATAGCAATCAGCCCCAGCATTTT
cdr3_aa: CASSQDQGTHSNQPQHF

j_call: TRBJ1-5
d_call: TRBD1
clone_size: few
v_call: TRBV6-1
cdr3_nt: TGTGCCAGCAGAGCCGACAGGGGTCGCAATCAGCCCCAGCATTTT
cdr3_aa: CASRADRGRNQPQHF